This T cell receptor beta chain was captured in a study of T-cell reconstitution after alpha-beta-depleted transplantation in children. Whole-study findings and limits: Fresh T-cell production supplied most of the T-cell counts and diversity seen one year after transplant. After transplant, high TCRbeta diversity at day 60 in some patients arose from surviving recipient T cells and thymic progenitors. Several hundred graft clones that had expanded were reportedly the source of alpha-beta T cells about two months after transplant.

About this clonotype: Its specificity is not known.

Molecular barcoding with unique molecular identifiers was used for the TCRbeta library. TCRdb reanalysed the PCR reads using MiXCR and keeps one entry per CDR3 protein. Counted here are about 32,000 distinct CDR3 sequences, around 7% occurring once; the ten biggest clones make up under 30%. The CDR3 length is 14 residues. Trimming removed 7 bases from V and 7 bases from J, with 17 bases in between. Per germline, CDR1 MGHRA and CDR2 YSYEKL. This TCR came from a child younger than two who had a stem cell transplant for acute myeloid leukemia, so the T cells may come from the graft donor. Material: peripheral blood, obtained 60 days after TCRalphabeta/CD19-depleted stem cell transplant. The chain recombines TRBV4-1 with TRBJ2-1; D possibly corresponds to TRBD2 (6 bases). The CDR3, as DNA: TGCGCCAGCACCGAATTCGGGACTTTTAATGAGCAGTTCTTC. As protein: CASTEFGTFNEQFF.